These 30 T cell receptor beta chains originate from one sample sequenced in a study of blood T cell repertoires in COVID-19. Data came from immunoSEQ multiplex PCR; TCRdb stores just in-frame clones and leaves some out. The sample holds around 50,000 clones, more than 75% seen once. The sequenced material came from peripheral blood. The receptors were sampled from a human donor in a cohort sampled during active COVID-19.

The J gene is TRBJ1-6, the V gene TRBV30; D is undetermined. Per the germline V gene, CDR1 is GTSNPN and CDR2 is SVGIG (reference sequence). Trimming removed 1 base from V and 2 bases from J, with 9 bases in between. The length of the CDR3 is 15 residues. The CDR3 region is CAWSGGIAYNSPLHF. The CDR3 nucleotides are TGTGCCTGGAGTGGAGGGATCGCCTATAATTCACCCCTCCACTTT.

The chain is built from TRBV19 and TRBJ1-2, with 8 positions matching TRBD1. The V and J ends lost 3 bases and 7 bases, in that order; junction bases with no gene match: 7. The germline V gene has CDR1 LNHDA and CDR2 SQIVND (reference sequence). There are 14 residues in the CDR3. CDR3: CASSIVTGGRGYTF. For the CDR3, the DNA is TGTGCCAGTAGTATCGTAACAGGGGGACGTGGCTACACCTTC.

This rearrangement joins TRBV15 to TRBJ1-1; weak D call: TRBD1 (6 bases). Trimming took off 5 bases at V and 4 bases at J, with 17 bases between the two ends. The CDR3 is made up of 15 amino acids. Per germline, CDR1 LNHNV and CDR2 YYDKDF (reference sequence). CDR3 DNA: TGTGCCACCAGCGGGGGGGCGAGTCGGGCCACTGAAGCTTTCTTT. Encoded protein: CATSGGASRATEAFF.

V and J are TRBV7-2 and TRBJ2-5; 7 nucleotides line up with TRBD2. V lost 1 base to trimming and J lost 4 bases; unmatched junction nucleotides: 9. Germline V CDR1 and CDR2: SGHTA, FQGNSA. This CDR3 is built from 16 residues. In DNA form, the CDR3 reads TGTGCCAGCAGCTTAGTCTGGCGGGGGTTCCCAGAGACCCAGTACTTC. This gives the protein CASSLVWRGFPETQYF.

V gene TRBV6-2 or TRBV6-3 combines with J gene TRBJ2-7; TRBD1 might be the D (5 bases). Trimming removed 5 bases from V and 1 base from J, with 9 bases in between. The CDR3 has 13 residues. Germline loops: CDR1 MNHEY, CDR2 SVGEGT. This CDR3 reads CASSTGSSYEQYF. CDR3 nucleotide sequence: TGTGCCAGCAGTACAGGCTCATCCTACGAGCAGTACTTC.

The V gene is TRBV6-5, the J gene TRBJ2-7; 8 nucleotides agree with TRBD2. Germline CDR1 and CDR2: MNHEY and SVGAGI. The V and J ends lost 3 bases and 5 bases, in that order; junction bases with no gene match: 6. This CDR3 is built from 14 residues. The CDR3 spells CASSYPGGRNEQYF. CDR3 nucleotides: TGTGCCAGCAGTTATCCGGGGGGGAGGAACGAGCAGTACTTC.

The chain carries TRBV7-3 and TRBJ2-7, with D unresolved. The CDR3 consists of 12 residues. V lost 2 bases and J lost 6, with 8 bases in between. The germline V gene has CDR1 SGHTA and CDR2 FQGTGA. The CDR3 loop reads CASSLQTGEQYF. The DNA for the CDR3 is TGTGCCAGCAGCTTACAAACTGGCGAGCAGTACTTC.

This chain links TRBV6-2 or TRBV6-3 with TRBJ1-1, with 7 bases that match TRBD1. Trimming at V came to 2 bases and at J to 0 bases, leaving 3 bases not matched to a gene. Germline V CDR1 and CDR2: MNHEY, SVGEGT. The CDR3 covers 15 residues. CDR3 nucleotides: TGTGCCAGCAGTTACCCGGGACAGCTGAACACTGAAGCTTTCTTT. The encoded protein is CASSYPGQLNTEAFF.

This sequence joins TRBV6-5 and TRBJ2-7; 8 bases are shared with TRBD1. Germline V CDR1 and CDR2: MNHEY, SVGAGI. V lost 2 bases to trimming and J lost 3 bases; unmatched junction nucleotides: 3. CDR3 size: 14 residues. The CDR3 bases are TGTGCCAGCAGTTACCGAGGACAGGGCTACGAGCAGTACTTC. This codes for CASSYRGQGYEQYF.

This clone was picked up one time. The chain links TRBV3-1 (or the pseudogene TRBV3-2) to TRBJ1-2, with 8 bases lining up with TRBD1. The CDR3 has 14 residues. With 5 bases clipped from V and 7 bases from J, the junction kept 9 bases outside the gene matches. Looked up from germline, CDR1 is LGHDT and CDR2 is YNNKEL (reference sequence). The CDR3 DNA is TGTGCCAGCAGCTCGCAGACAGGGGTGCGTGGCTACACCTTC. Translation gives CASSSQTGVRGYTF.

The chain combines TRBV5-1 with TRBJ2-3; D is perhaps TRBD2 (5 bases). Germline CDR1 SGHRS, CDR2 YFSETQ. The CDR3 sequence is 14 residues long. Trimming removed 1 base from V and 4 bases from J, with 10 bases in between. The CDR3 is CASSLRGEADTQYF. CDR3 coding DNA: TGCGCCAGCAGCTTGCGGGGAGAGGCAGATACGCAGTATTTT.

This chain connects TRBV6-5 to TRBJ1-4, with no clear D. This CDR3 comprises 15 residues. Germline-derived CDR1 and CDR2 are MNHEY and SVGAGI. Trimming pared 8 bases from V and 8 bases from J, leaving 21 bases between. CDR3 residues: CASLGGPALGEKLFF. The CDR3 DNA reads TGTGCCAGCCTGGGTGGGCCGGCTTTGGGCGAAAAACTGTTTTTT.

This chain uses TRBV2 with TRBJ1-1; TRBD1 matches 7 bases. Trimming cost V 9 bases and J 2 bases; bases outside gene matches: 6. This CDR3 is 13 amino acids long. CDR1 SNHLY and CDR2 FYNNEI come from the germline V gene. CDR3 coding DNA: TGTGCCAGTTTAAGGGACAGTAACACTGAAGCTTTCTTT. This encodes CASLRDSNTEAFF.

The chain links TRBV11-2 to TRBJ2-1; 7 bases map to TRBD2. CDR3 size: 14 residues. The V gene end was trimmed by 3 bases and the J gene end by 6 bases; junction bases not matched to a gene: 5. CDR1 is SGHAT, CDR2 FQNNGV, per germline. CDR3 residues: CASSLGLNLNEQFF. CDR3 nucleotides: TGTGCCAGCAGCTTGGGACTAAATCTCAATGAGCAGTTCTTC.

The chain recombines TRBV19 with TRBJ2-7; TRBD1 might be the D (5 bases). Trimming removed 1 base from V and 3 bases from J, with 10 bases in between. CDR1 LNHDA and CDR2 SQIVND come from the germline V gene (reference sequence). CDR3 length equals 14 residues. As DNA, the CDR3 is TGTGCCAGTAGTATAGGGGGCGAGAGCTACGAGCAGTACTTC. Translated: CASSIGGESYEQYF.

CDR3 in amino acids: CAISTPGQGATEAFF. DNA for the CDR3: TGTGCCATCAGTACACCGGGACAGGGAGCGACTGAAGCTTTCTTT. The chain joins TRBV10-3 to TRBJ1-1; 9 bases agree with TRBD1. Unmatched junction bases numbered 9, after V lost 5 bases and J lost 5 bases. The CDR3 covers 15 residues. The V gene's germline CDR1 is ENHRY and CDR2 SYGVKD.

This chain uses TRBV19 with TRBJ1-3; D might be TRBD1 (5 bases). The CDR3 sequence is 14 residues long. CDR1 and CDR2 (germline): LNHDA, SQIVND (reference sequence). Trimming took off 3 bases at V and 0 bases at J, with 6 bases between the two ends. CDR3 sequence: CASSIRASGNTIYF. CDR3 in DNA: TGTGCCAGTAGTATCAGGGCCTCTGGAAACACCATATATTTT.

This clone was picked up a small number of times. The chain combines TRBV2 with TRBJ1-5; TRBD1 matches 7 bases. This CDR3 region has 13 residues. The trim removed 8 bases at V and 1 base at J, leaving 2 bases unmatched. Germline lookup yields CDR1 SNHLY and CDR2 FYNNEI. The CDR3, as DNA: TGTGCCAGCGGACAGGAGAGCAATCAGCCCCAGCATTTT. Amino acids: CASGQESNQPQHF.

The chain couples TRBV30 to TRBJ2-7; TRBD1 matches 11 bases. CDR1 is GTSNPN and CDR2 is SVGIG in the germline V gene (reference sequence). The CDR3 is 15 residues long. The ends lost 1 base at V and 4 bases at J; junction bases unmatched: 6. CDR3 in DNA: TGTGCCTGGAGTGCTGGGACAGGGGGGGGGTACGAGCAGTACTTC. It codes for CAWSAGTGGGYEQYF.

The chain employs TRBV11-3 and TRBJ2-2, with TRBD2 matching 10 bases. The CDR3 loop spans 16 amino acids. Trimming took 2 bases from V and 5 from J; bases not matched to a gene: 5. Per germline, CDR1 SGHNT and CDR2 YENEEA. The CDR3 region is CASSLRSGRGTGELFF. In DNA, the CDR3 is TGTGCCAGCAGCTTACGGAGCGGGAGGGGAACCGGGGAGCTGTTTTTT.

The J gene is TRBJ1-6, the V gene TRBV25-1, with D perhaps TRBD1 (5 bases). This CDR3 has 15 amino acids. CDR1 MGHDK and CDR2 SYGVNS come from the germline V gene. V lost 4 bases to trimming and J lost 6 bases, with 13 bases between them. The CDR3 DNA sequence: TGTGCCAGCAGTGGCCAGGGTACCATTAATTCACCCCTCCACTTT. Its translation is CASSGQGTINSPLHF.

This chain links TRBV14 with TRBJ1-1; no reliable D call. Trimming took off 1 base at V and 8 bases at J, with 14 bases between the two ends. The CDR3 contains 14 residues. Germline CDR1 reads SGHDN; CDR2 reads FVKESK. In DNA form, the CDR3 reads TGTGCCAGCAGCCAAGTCAAAGTAGGGAGGGAAGCTTTCTTT. It codes for CASSQVKVGREAFF.

The chain combines TRBV10-2 with TRBJ2-7; 7 bases agree with TRBD1. V was clipped by 2 bases and J by 5 bases; unmatched bases: 3. CDR3 length equals 13 residues. From germline, CDR1 is WSHSY and CDR2 SAAADI. CDR3 residues: CASSEDRAHEQYF. The DNA for the CDR3 is TGCGCCAGCAGTGAGGACAGGGCCCACGAGCAGTACTTC.

The J gene is TRBJ2-7, the V gene TRBV2; 10 bases line up with TRBD2. CDR1 and CDR2 from the germline V gene are SNHLY and FYNNEI. V dropped 4 bases and J dropped 1; count of bases not matched to a gene: 4. The length of the CDR3 is 15 residues. CDR3 amino acids: CASSVGTSASYEQYF. In DNA, the CDR3 is TGTGCCAGCAGTGTGGGGACTAGCGCTTCCTACGAGCAGTACTTC.

The genes are TRBV4-2 and TRBJ1-1; the D is unclear. V gave up 0 bases and J gave up 8 bases, with 13 bases separating them. The CDR3 totals 14 residues. The germline V gene has CDR1 LGHNA and CDR2 YNFKEQ. CDR3 loop: CASSQEREFPEAFF. CDR3 in DNA: TGTGCCAGCAGCCAAGAAAGGGAGTTCCCCGAAGCTTTCTTT.

This chain links TRBV10-3 with TRBJ2-3, with a possible D match to TRBD1 (5 bases). Trimming took off 6 bases at V and 5 bases at J, with 12 bases between the two ends. Germline V gives CDR1 ENHRY, CDR2 SYGVKD. This CDR3 spans 13 amino acids. CDR3 coding DNA: TGTGCCATCAGGGCCCTCCAGGGAGATACGCAGTATTTT. Translation gives CAIRALQGDTQYF.

This sequence joins TRBV7-2 and TRBJ2-7, with D possibly TRBD1 on 5 matching bases. CDR1 and CDR2 from the germline V gene are SGHTA and FQGNSA. The CDR3 loop spans 14 amino acids. V lost 2 bases to trimming and J lost 3 bases, with 11 bases between them. The CDR3 DNA reads TGTGCCAGCAGCTTAAACAGGAACAACTACGAGCAGTACTTC. Translation: CASSLNRNNYEQYF. Complete variable domain (other parts from reference TRBV7-2 and TRBJ2-7): GAGVSQSPSNKVTEKGKDVELRCDPISGHTALYWYRQSLGQGLEFLIYFQGNSAPDKSGLPSDRFSAERTGGSVSTLTIQRTQQEDSAVYLCASSLNRNNYEQYFGPGTRLTVT.

V is TRBV4-1 and J is TRBJ2-3; possible D gene TRBD2, 7 bases. Germline V gene sequence: CDR1 MGHRA, CDR2 YSYEKL. This CDR3 contains 14 residues. Trimming shortened V by 0 bases and J by 6 bases, and 10 bases separated the two germline ends. The CDR3 region has the DNA TGCGCCAGCAGCCAAGATCGGGGGGCCGATACGCAGTATTTT. It codes for CASSQDRGADTQYF.

DNA for the CDR3: TGTGCCAGCAGTTGGGGGACTAGCGAGTTCTTC. Protein product: CASSWGTSEFF. The chain uses TRBV12-3 or TRBV12-4 and TRBJ2-1; 10 positions match TRBD2. The CDR3 is 11 amino acids. V was clipped by 4 bases and J by 14 bases; unmatched bases: 2.

This clone has just a few counts. The chain links TRBV11-3 to TRBJ2-1; 9 bases are a match to TRBD2. CDR1 is SGHNT, CDR2 YENEEA, per germline. This CDR3 has 18 residues. The junction had 17 bases not matched to a gene; V was cut back by 5 bases and J by 6 bases. CDR3: CASSRRDGGGVLTNEQFF. The CDR3, as DNA: TGTGCCAGCAGCCGCCGGGACGGCGGGGGGGTTCTTACCAATGAGCAGTTCTTC.